These T cell receptor beta chains were read from a single sample in a study of T cell responses to AZD1222 COVID-19 vaccine. Using immunoSEQ multiplex PCR, the repertoire was profiled, and TCRdb retains in-frame clones only, with some absent. This table has 150,000 or so clones, 80% to 95% appearing once. The input for sequencing was peripheral blood, taken 28 days after the second AZD1222 dose. These receptors were taken from an adult who received the AZD1222 COVID-19 vaccine. Each CDR3 is given with its conserved first and last residue. A D gene is named only where the DNA matches it firmly. Clone size is shown for a subset of rows, as once, few, many or a class of expanded clone.

J: TRBJ2-7
V: TRBV30
D: NA
size: NA
DNA: TGTGCCTGGAGCGAGACTAGTCCCTACGAGCAGTACTTC
CDR3: CAWSETSPYEQYF

J: TRBJ1-1
V: TRBV5-1
D: NA
size: NA
DNA: TGCGCCAGCAGCTTTACCCGGGTCACTGAAGCTTTCTTT
CDR3: CASSFTRVTEAFF

J: TRBJ2-7
V: TRBV27
D: TRBD1
size: once
DNA: TGTGCCAGCAGAACCGGGACAGGGATAGGCGAGCAGTACTTC
CDR3: CASRTGTGIGEQYF

J: TRBJ2-5
V: TRBV19
D: NA
size: NA
DNA: TGTGCCAGTACCGGGTCTGGGCGCCGGGTCGAGACCCAGTACTTC
CDR3: CASTGSGRRVETQYF

J: TRBJ2-3
V: TRBV4-2
D: NA
size: NA
DNA: TGTGCCAGCAGCCAAGATATAGGGGGAGGGGGCACAGATACGCAGTATTTT
CDR3: CASSQDIGGGGTDTQYF

J: TRBJ2-1
V: TRBV24-1
D: TRBD2
size: NA
DNA: TGTGCCACCAGTGACCCGCTTAGCGGGCTCTCCTACAATGAGCAGTTCTTC
CDR3: CATSDPLSGLSYNEQFF

J: TRBJ1-1
V: TRBV18
D: NA
size: NA
DNA: TGTGCCAGCTCCTCCCTGGGGAGGAACACTGAAGCTTTCTTT
CDR3: CASSSLGRNTEAFF

J: TRBJ1-5
V: TRBV7-2
D: NA
size: NA
DNA: TGTGCCAGCAGCTTGTTACAGGGCATCCAGCCCCAGCATTTT
CDR3: CASSLLQGIQPQHF

J: TRBJ1-1
V: TRBV7-9
D: NA
size: NA
DNA: TGTGCCAGCAGCGGAGGAGCGTACACTGAAGCTTTCTTT
CDR3: CASSGGAYTEAFF

J: TRBJ2-6
V: TRBV15
D: TRBD1
size: NA
DNA: TGTGCCACCAGCAGAGTGACAGGGGCTTCTGGGGCCAACGTCCTGACTTTC
CDR3: CATSRVTGASGANVLTF

J: TRBJ1-5
V: TRBV28
D: NA
size: NA
DNA: TGTGCCAGCAGTTTTCGGTCCCTCAATCAGCCCCAGCATTTT
CDR3: CASSFRSLNQPQHF

J: TRBJ1-1
V: TRBV19
D: NA
size: NA
DNA: TGTGCCAGTAGTCGGGATCTCCGGGGAACTGAAGCTTTCTTT
CDR3: CASSRDLRGTEAFF

J: TRBJ2-1
V: TRBV14
D: TRBD2
size: NA
DNA: TGTGCCAGCAGCCAAGATTTTACGGGACTACAAAGGAATGAGCAGTTCTTC
CDR3: CASSQDFTGLQRNEQFF

J: TRBJ2-5
V: TRBV5-5
D: NA
size: NA
DNA: TGTGCCAGCAGCCTTGCCGGGGGCTCAGAGACCCAGTACTTC
CDR3: CASSLAGGSETQYF

J: TRBJ1-2
V: TRBV10-3
D: NA
size: NA
DNA: TGTGCCACATATATCAAAGACGGCTACACCTTC
CDR3: CATYIKDGYTF

J: TRBJ2-1
V: TRBV3-1/TRBV3-2
D: NA
size: NA
DNA: TGTGCCAGCAGCCAAGTGCAGTATGAGCAGTTCTTC
CDR3: CASSQVQYEQFF

J: TRBJ2-2
V: TRBV9
D: TRBD2
size: NA
DNA: TGTGCCAGCAGCGGCGGACTAGCGGGATTTCCGGGCACCGGGGAGCTGTTTTTT
CDR3: CASSGGLAGFPGTGELFF

J: TRBJ1-1
V: TRBV18
D: NA
size: NA
DNA: TGTGCCAGCTCACCAAGTATGGGGCTGCATGAAGCTTTCTTT
CDR3: CASSPSMGLHEAFF

J: TRBJ1-1
V: TRBV9
D: NA
size: NA
DNA: TGTGCCAGCAGCCCCCGGGCGACGCCGAACACTGAAGCTTTCTTT
CDR3: CASSPRATPNTEAFF

J: TRBJ2-6
V: TRBV5-4
D: NA
size: NA
DNA: TGTGCCAGCAGCTTAGGCGGAACTGGGGCCAACGTCCTGACTTTC
CDR3: CASSLGGTGANVLTF

J: TRBJ2-1
V: TRBV5-1
D: NA
size: NA
DNA: TGCGCCAGCCGGATTGGGACTTCCTACAATGAGCAGTTCTTC
CDR3: CASRIGTSYNEQFF

J: TRBJ1-2
V: TRBV2
D: NA
size: NA
DNA: TGTGCCAGCAGTGCGGTCAGGGTACGTGGCTACACCTTC
CDR3: CASSAVRVRGYTF

J: TRBJ1-1
V: TRBV30
D: NA
size: NA
DNA: TGTGCCTGGAGCCGGACAGAAGCGGGGGCTTTCTTT
CDR3: CAWSRTEAGAFF

J: TRBJ1-2
V: TRBV5-1
D: NA
size: NA
DNA: TGCGCCAGCAGCTTGGCCCAGAGGGCGCTCAAGGACTATGGCTACACCTTC
CDR3: CASSLAQRALKDYGYTF

J: TRBJ2-7
V: TRBV28
D: NA
size: NA
DNA: TGTGCCAGCATAGACAGGAGCGACCAAAACCAGTACTTC
CDR3: CASIDRSDQNQYF

J: TRBJ1-2
V: TRBV7-9
D: NA
size: NA
DNA: TGTGCCAGCAGCGTACAGGGCGGGACTGGGGGCTACACCTTC
CDR3: CASSVQGGTGGYTF

J: TRBJ2-7
V: TRBV3-1/TRBV3-2
D: NA
size: NA
DNA: TGTGCCAGCAGCCCCCAGTTTGTTGGGCTCGCCTACGAGCAGTACTTC
CDR3: CASSPQFVGLAYEQYF

J: TRBJ1-2
V: TRBV4-2
D: NA
size: NA
DNA: TGTGCCAGCAGCCAAGAGGAACGCGGCGGCTACACCTTC
CDR3: CASSQEERGGYTF

J: TRBJ2-7
V: TRBV28
D: TRBD2
size: NA
DNA: TGTGCCAGCAGACCCGGGGGGGCGACTTCCTACGAGCAGTACTTC
CDR3: CASRPGGATSYEQYF

J: TRBJ2-7
V: TRBV7-2
D: TRBD2
size: NA
DNA: TGTGCCAGCAGCTTCTCGACTAGCGGGAGGTACGAGCAGTACTTC
CDR3: CASSFSTSGRYEQYF

J: TRBJ2-2
V: TRBV7-9
D: NA
size: NA
DNA: TGTGCCAGCAGCCCGACTAGCACCGGGGAGCTGTTTTTT
CDR3: CASSPTSTGELFF

J: TRBJ1-3
V: TRBV5-1
D: NA
size: NA
DNA: TGCGCCAGCAGCTTGGCCGCGGGGGCTGCGGGAAACACCATATATTTT
CDR3: CASSLAAGAAGNTIYF

J: TRBJ2-6
V: TRBV24-1
D: TRBD2
size: NA
DNA: TGTGCCACCAGTGGCCACAGCGGGAGGGATTCCACTGGTGGGGCCAACGTCCTGACTTTC
CDR3: CATSGHSGRDSTGGANVLTF

J: TRBJ1-6
V: TRBV2
D: NA
size: NA
DNA: TGTGCCAGCAGTGTTAGGGACTCACCCCTCCACTTT
CDR3: CASSVRDSPLHF

J: TRBJ1-4
V: TRBV18
D: NA
size: NA
DNA: TGTGCCAGCTCTCAGGGAATAGATGAAAAACTGTTTTTT
CDR3: CASSQGIDEKLFF

J: TRBJ1-4
V: TRBV14
D: NA
size: NA
DNA: TGTGCCAGCAGCCCCCTCGAAGACAGATCTAATGAAAAACTGTTTTTT
CDR3: CASSPLEDRSNEKLFF